A selection of T cell receptor beta chains follows, all from one sample in a study of vaccination and CD4 T cells after COVID-19. Their antigens remain unidentified. TCRdb itself ran the PCR reads through MiXCR, one entry per CDR3 protein. The data contain around 21,000 distinct CDR3 sequences, over 50% of them singletons. Sequencing was done on a sample of CD4+ T cells from blood, cultured in vitro. These receptors all come from a human donor who had recovered from COVID-19. CDR3s include the opening cysteine and the closing phenylalanine or tryptophan. The D gene is left open where the match is weak. Size is omitted from some rows. Given values are once, few, many or a class for expanded clones.

>TRBD2|.|TRBJ2-3|TRBV7-6
CASSFSGRTDTQYF
TGTGCCAGCAGCTTTAGCGGGAGGACAGATACGCAGTATTTT
>.|.|TRBJ1-6|TRBV11-3
CASSLDRGSSYNSPLHF
TGTGCCAGCAGCTTAGATCGTGGGAGCTCCTATAATTCACCCCTCCACTTT
>TRBD1|few|TRBJ2-3|TRBV19
CASSLPGTGGGWYTQYF
TGTGCCAGTAGTCTCCCAGGGACAGGTGGAGGGTGGTATACGCAGTATTTT
>.|.|TRBJ1-1|TRBV12-3/TRBV12-4
CASSLGTPTEAFF
TGTGCCAGCAGTCTAGGGACTCCAACTGAAGCTTTCTTT
>TRBD2|.|TRBJ2-5|TRBV15
CATEGGGKETQYF
TGTGCCACCGAGGGCGGGGGAAAAGAGACCCAGTACTTC
>TRBD1|few|TRBJ2-4|TRBV20-1
CSAPTGTGVNIQYF
TGCAGTGCTCCCACCGGGACAGGTGTAAACATTCAGTACTTC
>TRBD2|.|TRBJ2-3|TRBV2
CASSEMASGGTDTQYF
TGTGCCAGCAGTGAGATGGCTAGCGGGGGAACAGATACGCAGTATTTT
>TRBD2|once|TRBJ2-1|TRBV27
CASSVGLAGGKSYNEQFF
TGTGCCAGCAGTGTGGGACTAGCGGGAGGAAAGTCCTACAATGAGCAGTTCTTC
>.|.|TRBJ1-5|TRBV7-3
CASSEQGGQPQHF
TGTGCCAGCAGCGAACAGGGAGGTCAGCCCCAGCATTTT
>.|.|TRBJ1-2|TRBV11-2
CASKRGIASSDGYTF
TGTGCCAGCAAGAGGGGGATTGCCAGCTCTGATGGCTACACCTTC
>.|few|TRBJ1-1|TRBV10-3
CAISEAGRKAFF
TGTGCCATCAGTGAGGCTGGCAGAAAAGCTTTCTTT
>TRBD1|.|TRBJ1-1|TRBV7-9
CASSSQGGAHTEAFF
TGTGCCAGCAGCTCACAGGGGGGGGCACACACTGAAGCTTTCTTT
>.|.|TRBJ1-6|TRBV11-2
CASSRPGSIGPLHF
TGTGCCAGCAGCCGCCCTGGGTCCATAGGGCCCCTCCACTTT
>TRBD2|.|TRBJ2-1|TRBV7-9
CASSRTSGGYNEQFF
TGTGCCAGCAGTCGCACTAGCGGGGGGTACAATGAGCAGTTCTTC
>TRBD1|.|TRBJ1-2|TRBV2
CASRLGQGAGYTF
TGTGCCAGCAGGCTGGGGCAGGGGGCCGGCTACACCTTC
>TRBD1|few|TRBJ1-2|TRBV27
CASSLGGQGRSYGYTF
TGTGCCAGCAGTTTAGGGGGACAGGGTAGAAGCTATGGCTACACCTTC
>TRBD1|.|TRBJ1-2|TRBV4-2
CASSQGGGDSYGYTF
TGTGCCAGCAGCCAAGGCGGGGGGGACAGCTATGGCTACACCTTC
>TRBD2|.|TRBJ2-7|TRBV18
CASSPRTSGYEQYF
TGTGCCAGCTCACCGCGGACTAGCGGCTACGAGCAGTACTTC
>.|.|TRBJ1-5|TRBV5-1
CASLDGIIQPQHF
TGCGCCAGCCTAGACGGCATAATTCAGCCCCAGCATTTT
>.|.|TRBJ1-1|TRBV7-2
CASSLSSGNTEAFF
TGTGCCAGCAGCTTAAGCTCCGGGAACACTGAAGCTTTCTTT
>TRBD1|few|TRBJ1-2|TRBV2
CASSVPGQGAYGYTF
TGTGCCAGCAGTGTACCGGGACAGGGGGCCTATGGCTACACCTTC
>.|few|TRBJ2-5|TRBV6-4
CASERGRGLQETQYF
TGTGCCAGCGAAAGAGGGCGGGGCCTCCAAGAGACCCAGTACTTC
>.|.|TRBJ1-5|TRBV19
CASSIAGGVINQPQHF
TGTGCCAGTAGTATAGCAGGAGGGGTTATTAATCAGCCCCAGCATTTT
>TRBD2|.|TRBJ2-2|TRBV5-4
CASSPGLAGGSGELFF
TGTGCCAGCAGCCCGGGACTAGCGGGAGGAAGCGGGGAGCTGTTTTTT
>.|.|TRBJ1-6|TRBV6-4
CAKEQGLKSPLHF
TGTGCCAAGGAACAGGGTCTGAAGTCACCCCTCCACTTT
>TRBD1|few|TRBJ1-6|TRBV6-1
CASRARTGNNSPLHF
TGTGCCAGCAGGGCTAGGACAGGGAATAATTCACCCCTCCACTTT
>TRBD1|.|TRBJ1-6|TRBV6-1
CASSEVRGRGNSPLHF
TGTGCCAGCAGTGAAGTCAGGGGGCGGGGGAATTCACCCCTCCACTTT
>.|few|TRBJ1-3|TRBV6-1
CASSGLRSGNTIYF
TGTGCCAGCAGCGGACTTAGGTCCGGAAACACCATATATTTT
>TRBD1|.|TRBJ1-1|TRBV5-8
CASSFGDRDTNTEAFF
TGTGCCAGCAGCTTCGGGGACAGGGATACGAACACTGAAGCTTTCTTT
>TRBD1|.|TRBJ1-2|TRBV5-4
CASSLVGTGPSGGYTF
TGTGCCAGCAGCTTGGTCGGGACAGGCCCCTCGGGGGGCTACACCTTC
>.|few|TRBJ2-1|TRBV20-1
CSAKYRALPANEQFF
TGCAGTGCTAAATACCGGGCCCTTCCAGCGAATGAGCAGTTCTTC
>.|.|TRBJ1-2|TRBV2
CASSVYGYTF
TGTGCCAGCAGCGTATATGGCTACACCTTC
>.|.|TRBJ2-1|TRBV25-1
CASGEQGFKPGNEQFF
TGTGCCAGCGGGGAACAGGGATTCAAGCCGGGGAATGAGCAGTTCTTC
>TRBD1|few|TRBJ1-2|TRBV12-3/TRBV12-4
CASSPDRRGYTF
TGTGCCAGCAGCCCGGACAGGCGAGGCTACACCTTC
>.|.|TRBJ2-2|TRBV15
CATSSEIQRGTGELFF
TGTGCCACCAGCAGCGAAATACAGAGGGGTACCGGGGAGCTGTTTTTT
>TRBD2|.|TRBJ2-7|TRBV20-1
CSATPLVVAGGEQYF
TGCAGTGCTACCCCGTTGGTGGTAGCGGGAGGCGAGCAGTACTTC
>TRBD1|.|TRBJ2-7|TRBV5-4
CASSLRTGRNEQYF
TGTGCCAGCAGCTTGCGGACAGGGCGGAACGAGCAGTACTTC
>.|.|TRBJ1-1|TRBV6-5
CASSYSRGLGTEAFF
TGTGCCAGCAGTTACTCGCGGGGGCTAGGCACTGAAGCTTTCTTT
>.|.|TRBJ1-1|TRBV5-4
CASSPPGRGTMNTEAFF
TGTGCCAGCAGCCCCCCGGGCCGGGGGACCATGAACACTGAAGCTTTCTTT
>.|.|TRBJ2-3|TRBV20-1
CSARVDYTDTQYF
TGCAGTGCTAGAGTGGACTACACAGATACGCAGTATTTT
>TRBD2|.|TRBJ2-3|TRBV7-9
CASSTGTSGTDTQYF
TGTGCCAGCAGCACAGGGACTAGCGGCACAGATACGCAGTATTTT
>.|few|TRBJ1-2|TRBV27
CASSPMFRGALGYTF
TGTGCCAGCAGTCCTATGTTCAGGGGTGCCCTTGGCTACACCTTC
>.|.|TRBJ2-6|TRBV12-3/TRBV12-4
CASSLAISSSGANVLTF
TGTGCCAGCAGTTTAGCGATTTCCTCCTCTGGGGCCAACGTCCTGACTTTC
>.|.|TRBJ1-1|TRBV11-2
CASSLYEGPSEAFF
TGTGCCAGCAGCTTATATGAGGGGCCCTCTGAAGCTTTCTTT
>TRBD2|.|TRBJ2-3|TRBV19
CASSIGASGGLADTQYF
TGTGCCAGTAGTATAGGGGCTAGCGGGGGACTCGCAGATACGCAGTATTTT
>.|.|TRBJ1-4|TRBV20-1
CSAQQVTNEKLFF
TGCAGTGCTCAACAGGTGACTAATGAAAAACTGTTTTTT
>.|.|TRBJ1-2|TRBV5-4
CASSPSPDAPGGLYGYTF
TGTGCCAGCAGTCCTTCCCCAGACGCGCCCGGAGGCCTCTATGGCTACACCTTC
>.|.|TRBJ1-2|TRBV6-1
CASLGAYGYTF
TGTGCCAGCCTGGGAGCCTATGGCTACACCTTC
>TRBD1|once|TRBJ2-3|TRBV19
CASSIASRTGGSTDTQYF
TGTGCCAGTAGTATTGCCTCCCGGACAGGGGGCTCCACAGATACGCAGTATTTT
>.|once|TRBJ2-7|TRBV5-4
CASSRGGTRQSSSYEQYF
TGTGCCAGCAGCCGGGGCGGGACCCGCCAGTCAAGCTCCTACGAGCAGTACTTC
>.|few|TRBJ2-3|TRBV20-1
CSARDLVRGTDTQYF
TGCAGTGCTAGAGATCTGGTCCGTGGGACAGATACGCAGTATTTT
>.|.|TRBJ1-1|TRBV11-2
CASSSARGRKDAEAFF
TGTGCCAGCAGCAGCGCTAGGGGCAGAAAAGACGCTGAAGCTTTCTTT
>.|.|TRBJ2-3|TRBV11-2
CASSLLGGEDTQYF
TGTGCCAGCAGCTTACTAGGGGGGGAAGATACGCAGTATTTT
>TRBD1|.|TRBJ1-1|TRBV20-1
CSARGDRGLNWAFF
TGCAGTGCTAGAGGGGACAGGGGGCTGAACTGGGCTTTCTTT
>TRBD1|.|TRBJ1-5|TRBV27
CASSPIDRGSQPQHF
TGTGCCAGCAGCCCTATCGACAGGGGCAGTCAGCCCCAGCATTTT
>TRBD1|few|TRBJ2-3|TRBV20-1
CSARGQLTDTQYF
TGCAGTGCCAGGGGACAGTTAACAGATACGCAGTATTTT